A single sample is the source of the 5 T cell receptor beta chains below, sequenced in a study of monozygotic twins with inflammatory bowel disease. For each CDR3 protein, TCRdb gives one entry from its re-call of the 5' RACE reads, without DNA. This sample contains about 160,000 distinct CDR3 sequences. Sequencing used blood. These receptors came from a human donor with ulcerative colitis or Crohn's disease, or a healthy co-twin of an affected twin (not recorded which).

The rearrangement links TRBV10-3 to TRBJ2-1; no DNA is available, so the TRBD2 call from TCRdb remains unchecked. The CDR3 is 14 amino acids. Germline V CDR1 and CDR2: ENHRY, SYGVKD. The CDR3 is CAIRPGLAIDEQFF.

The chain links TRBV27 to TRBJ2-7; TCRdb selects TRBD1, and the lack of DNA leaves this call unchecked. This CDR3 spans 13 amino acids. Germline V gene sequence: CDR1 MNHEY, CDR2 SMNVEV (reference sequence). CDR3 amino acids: CASNKAGSYEQYF.

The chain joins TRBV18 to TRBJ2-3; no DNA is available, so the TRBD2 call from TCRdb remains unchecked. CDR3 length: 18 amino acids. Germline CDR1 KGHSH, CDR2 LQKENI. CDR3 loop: CASSPSGTSGSSTDTQYF. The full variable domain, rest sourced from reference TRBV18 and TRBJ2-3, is NAGVMQNPRHLVRRRGQEARLRCSPMKGHSHVYWYRQLPEEGLKFMVYLQKENIIDESGMPKERFSAEFPKEGPSILRIQQVVRGDSAAYFCASSPSGTSGSSTDTQYFGPGTRLTVL.

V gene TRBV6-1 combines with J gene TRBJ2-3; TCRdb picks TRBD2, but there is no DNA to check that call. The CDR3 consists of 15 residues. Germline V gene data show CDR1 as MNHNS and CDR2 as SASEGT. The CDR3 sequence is CASSPPTSGSSAQYF.

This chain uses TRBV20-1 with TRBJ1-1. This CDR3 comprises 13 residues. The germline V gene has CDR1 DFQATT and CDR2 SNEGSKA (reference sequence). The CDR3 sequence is CSARWAGRTEAFF.